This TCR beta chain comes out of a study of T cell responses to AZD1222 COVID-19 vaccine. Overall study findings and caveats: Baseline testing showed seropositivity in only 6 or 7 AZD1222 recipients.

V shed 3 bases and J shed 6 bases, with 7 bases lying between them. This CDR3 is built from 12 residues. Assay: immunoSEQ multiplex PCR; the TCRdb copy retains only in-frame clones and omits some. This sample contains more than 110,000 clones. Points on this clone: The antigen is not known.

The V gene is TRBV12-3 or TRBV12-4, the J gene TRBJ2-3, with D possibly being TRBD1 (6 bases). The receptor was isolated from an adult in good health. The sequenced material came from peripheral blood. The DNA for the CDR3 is TGTGCCAGCAGTTTTGACAGGGATACGCAGTATTTT. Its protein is CASSFDRDTQYF.